This T cell receptor beta chain appears in the sequencing data of a study of cytomegalovirus exposure and HLA in healthy donors. Study-level results: CMV antigen specificity was confirmed in vitro for a few CMV-associated chains.

Turning to this clone: Its antigen is not known.

From germline, CDR1 is SGDLS and CDR2 YYNGEE. This CDR3 is 15 amino acids long. V lost 4 bases, J lost 4 bases, and 4 bases stayed unmatched. 60 Vbeta and 13 Jbeta primers were used in PCR. This table comes from immunoSEQ multiplex PCR, and its TCRdb copy is limited to in-frame clones, with some not included. The table lists about 130,000 clones. The specimen sequenced was PBMCs. The rearrangement links TRBV9 to TRBJ2-1, with 11 positions matching TRBD2. The TCR comes from a middle-aged man in good health and CMV-seronegative. CDR3 protein: CASSPWTSGYNEQFF. CDR3 nucleotide sequence: TGTGCCAGCAGCCCGTGGACTAGCGGGTACAATGAGCAGTTCTTC.